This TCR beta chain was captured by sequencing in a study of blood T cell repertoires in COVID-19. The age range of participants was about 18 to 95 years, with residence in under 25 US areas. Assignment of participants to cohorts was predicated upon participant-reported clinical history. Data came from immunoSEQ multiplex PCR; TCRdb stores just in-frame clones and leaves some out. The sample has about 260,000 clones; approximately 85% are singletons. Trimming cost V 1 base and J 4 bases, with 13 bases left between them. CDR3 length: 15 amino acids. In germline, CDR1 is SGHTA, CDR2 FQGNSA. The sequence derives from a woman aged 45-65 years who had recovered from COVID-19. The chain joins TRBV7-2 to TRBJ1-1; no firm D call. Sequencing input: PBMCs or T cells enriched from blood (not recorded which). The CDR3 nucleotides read TGTGCCAGCAGCTTAGGGAGTCCTGGTAGCACTGAAGCTTTCTTT. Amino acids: CASSLGSPGSTEAFF. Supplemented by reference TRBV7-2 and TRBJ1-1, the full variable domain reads GAGVSQSPSNKVTEKGKDVELRCDPISGHTALYWYRQSLGQGLEFLIYFQGNSAPDKSGLPSDRFSAERTGGSVSTLTIQRTQQEDSAVYLCASSLGSPGSTEAFFGQGTRLTVV.